The clone carrying this TCR beta chain was picked up one time. Its specificity is unknown. This record belongs to a study of cytomegalovirus exposure and HLA in healthy donors. Study results and limitations: TCR beta chains numbering approximately 150 were designated cytomegalovirus-associated.

V trimming: 8 bases; J trimming: 0 bases; junction bases outside the gene matches: 8. Germline V gene data show CDR1 as MNHEY and CDR2 as SVGAGI. The CDR3 covers 15 residues. Profiled with immunoSEQ multiplex PCR; TCRdb holds only in-frame clones, not every one. The table shows some 45,000 clones, with approximately 95% occurring only once. Sample: PBMCs. The sequence came from a woman under 30 in good health and CMV-seropositive. The gene calls are TRBV6-5 and TRBJ1-2, with 8 bases aligning to TRBD1. The CDR3 region has the DNA TGTGCCAGCGGGTCGACAGGGGAAACTAACTATGGCTACACCTTC. Translating gives CASGSTGETNYGYTF.